These 27 T cell receptor beta chains came from one sample sequenced in a study of T-cell reconstitution after alpha-beta-depleted transplantation in children. Preparing the TCRbeta library involved the use of unique molecular identifiers. From the PCR reads, TCRdb called clonotypes with MiXCR, one entry per CDR3 protein. The sample records around 190,000 distinct CDR3 sequences, approximately 7% being singletons. The input for sequencing was PBMCs, taken before TCRalphabeta/CD19-depleted stem cell transplant. The receptors were sampled from a boy between 2 and 10 years old with acute lymphoblastic leukemia, due to receive a stem cell transplant.

In this sample, this clonotype turned up many times. The chain links TRBV29-1 to TRBJ2-5, with D unclear. Germline values: CDR1 SQVTM, CDR2 ANQGSEA. The CDR3 runs to 11 residues. V was clipped by 7 bases and J by 2 bases, with 8 bases between them. The CDR3 sequence is CSASSQETQYF. The CDR3 DNA reads TGCAGCGCCAGTAGTCAAGAGACCCAGTACTTC.

There are many counts of this clonotype. This chain links TRBV7-2 with TRBJ2-1; 7 bases agree with TRBD2. The CDR3 has 12 residues. V trimming: 1 base; J trimming: 11 bases; junction bases outside the gene matches: 2. CDR1 is SGHTA, CDR2 FQGNSA, per germline. The CDR3 sequence is CASSLGGGKQFF. The CDR3 DNA sequence: TGTGCCAGCAGCTTAGGGGGGGGGAAGCAGTTCTTC.

This clonotype was seen a few times. The CDR3 sequence: CASSPDFSYNEQFF. CDR3 coding DNA: TGTGCCAGCAGCCCGGACTTCTCCTACAATGAGCAGTTCTTC. This sequence joins TRBV7-2 and TRBJ2-1; possibly TRBD2 for D (5 bases). The CDR3 length is 14 residues. Trimming left V 5 bases short and J 0 bases short, with 8 bases between. Germline V gene sequence: CDR1 SGHTA, CDR2 FQGNSA.

This clonotype was seen more than once but under ten times. The chain uses TRBV2 and TRBJ2-3; D remains ambiguous. Per germline, CDR1 SNHLY and CDR2 FYNNEI. The CDR3 extends over 16 amino acids. Trimming took 3 bases from V and 4 from J, leaving 17 bases between them. Here the CDR3 reads CASSDTGRSWADTQYF. The CDR3 DNA is TGTGCCAGCAGTGATACGGGCAGGAGCTGGGCAGATACGCAGTATTTT.

This clonotype has more than one count but fewer than ten. The chain combines TRBV9 with TRBJ1-1; a possible D gene is TRBD1 (6 bases). This CDR3 has 14 amino acids. Germline assignment: CDR1 SGDLS and CDR2 YYNGEE. V lost 0 bases to trimming and J lost 4 bases, with 10 bases between them. The DNA for the CDR3 is TGTGCCAGCAGCGTAGGGGGGCAGAGCACTGAAGCTTTCTTT. It codes for CASSVGGQSTEAFF.

The chain employs TRBV20-1 and TRBJ1-6; unclear D gene. Trimming left V 7 bases short and J 0 bases short, with 7 bases between. The CDR3 consists of 13 residues. CDR1 is DFQATT and CDR2 is SNEGSKA in the germline V gene (reference sequence). The CDR3 region is CSGMSSYNSPLHF. DNA for the CDR3: TGCAGTGGTATGAGCTCCTATAATTCACCCCTCCACTTT.

The J gene is TRBJ2-1, the V gene TRBV5-1; no definite D call. The CDR3 has 13 amino acids. Germline loops: CDR1 SGHRS, CDR2 YFSETQ. V gave up 4 bases and J gave up 6 bases, with 11 bases separating them. CDR3 bases: TGCGCCAGCAGCGTCCAGGACCGCAATGAGCAGTTCTTC. Protein product: CASSVQDRNEQFF.

This clonotype was seen ten or more times. The gene calls are TRBV28 and TRBJ2-1, with 10 bases aligning to TRBD2. V lost 3 bases, J lost 9 bases, and 14 bases stayed unmatched. Per the germline V gene, CDR1 is MDHEN and CDR2 is SYDVKM. CDR3 length: 17 residues. The CDR3 coding sequence is TGTGCCAGCAGTTTTGTTTGGTCTAGCGGGAGTTTAGGTGAGCAGTTCTTC. It is translated as CASSFVWSSGSLGEQFF.

This clonotype has at least ten counts. V usage is TRBV2 and J usage is TRBJ2-2; D is ambiguous. Deletions cut 6 bases from V and 6 bases from J, with 17 bases between. This CDR3 spans 15 amino acids. The germline V gene encodes CDR1 SNHLY and CDR2 FYNNEI. The CDR3 reads CASSRSLQLSGELFF. CDR3 coding DNA: TGTGCCAGCAGCCGCTCCCTACAGTTATCCGGGGAGCTGTTTTTT.

J is TRBJ2-7 and V is TRBV2, with TRBD1 matching over 7 bases. Germline V gene data show CDR1 as SNHLY and CDR2 as FYNNEI. Trimming took 3 bases from V and 12 from J; bases not matched to a gene: 8. The CDR3 runs to 12 residues. The CDR3 DNA is TGTGCCAGCAGTGATCGACAGGGATTAAGGTACTTC. Its protein is CASSDRQGLRYF.

The sample holds a few counts of this clonotype. J is TRBJ2-5 and V is TRBV18; no reliable D call. Looked up from germline, CDR1 is KGHSH and CDR2 is LQKENI. There are 15 residues in the CDR3. V lost 5 bases and J 0 bases, leaving 13 bases between the germline ends. The CDR3 region is CASSSDSGYQETQYF. CDR3 bases: TGTGCCAGCTCATCTGACTCCGGGTACCAAGAGACCCAGTACTTC.

The chain couples TRBV7-2 to TRBJ2-3, with unresolved D. The V gene's germline CDR1 is SGHTA and CDR2 FQGNSA. There are 13 residues in the CDR3. V was clipped by 2 bases and J by 1 base, with 4 bases between them. In DNA, the CDR3 is TGTGCCAGCAGCTTATGGGGCACAGATACGCAGTATTTT. Protein sequence: CASSLWGTDTQYF.

This clonotype was observed a handful of times. V gene TRBV10-3 combines with J gene TRBJ2-6; no firm D call. CDR1 and CDR2 from the germline V gene are ENHRY and SYGVKD. The V gene lost 11 bases and the J gene lost 4 bases, with 3 bases spanning the gap. This CDR3 is 10 amino acids long. The CDR3 DNA sequence: TGTGCCGCGGGGGCCAACGTCCTGACTTTC. Amino acids: CAAGANVLTF.

This clonotype was detected many times. The chain has TRBV4-2 and TRBJ2-6; D is possibly TRBD1 (6 bases). This CDR3 has 15 residues. Trimming left V 1 base short and J 2 bases short, with 6 bases between. Germline V gives CDR1 LGHNA, CDR2 YNFKEQ. CDR3 in amino acids: CASSQGTAGANVLTF. The CDR3 DNA reads as TGTGCCAGCAGCCAAGGGACAGCTGGGGCCAACGTCCTGACTTTC.

This clonotype occurred many times. V is TRBV20-1 and J is TRBJ1-4; a possible D gene is TRBD1 (6 bases). V lost 4 bases and J lost 4, with 16 bases in between. This CDR3 region has 15 residues. Germline V CDR1 and CDR2: DFQATT, SNEGSKA (reference sequence). The CDR3 here is CSAMSWGLGNEKLFF. In nucleotides, the CDR3 is TGCAGTGCTATGTCATGGGGGCTTGGTAATGAAAAACTGTTTTTT.

This clonotype turned up a few times. The rearrangement uses TRBV11-2 and TRBJ1-1; TRBD1 is a possible D gene (5 bases). V was pared by 0 bases and J by 4 bases, with 12 bases between. The CDR3 extends over 15 amino acids. Germline V lookup: CDR1 SGHAT, CDR2 FQNNGV. This CDR3 reads CASSLEGVWGTEAFF. The DNA for the CDR3 is TGTGCCAGCAGCTTAGAAGGGGTTTGGGGCACTGAAGCTTTCTTT.

The sample holds many counts of this clonotype. The gene calls are TRBV10-3 and TRBJ1-1; 8 bases align to TRBD1. Germline V gene lookup returns CDR1 ENHRY and CDR2 SYGVKD. After removal of 7 bases from V and 8 bases from J, the junction contained 12 bases not matched to a gene. The CDR3 has 14 amino acids. For the CDR3, the DNA is TGTGCCATCAAGGGTCAGGGACAGGCGACCGAAGCTTTCTTT. The encoded protein is CAIKGQGQATEAFF.

This clonotype was counted ten times or more. DNA of the CDR3: TGCAGTGCTAGTAAAGACAGAACCTACGAGCAGTACTTC. It encodes CSASKDRTYEQYF. V and J are TRBV20-1 and TRBJ2-7, with D perhaps TRBD1 (5 bases). V was cut by 3 bases and J by 2 bases, with 11 bases left in between. CDR1 and CDR2 (germline): DFQATT, SNEGSKA (reference sequence). CDR3 length equals 13 residues.

This clonotype was observed a few times. The chain joins TRBV11-2 to TRBJ2-7; 14 bases match TRBD2. The germline CDR1 and CDR2 sequences are SGHAT and FQNNGV. This CDR3 comprises 18 residues. Trimming removed 2 bases from V and 6 bases from J; junction bases left unmatched: 12. CDR3 loop: CASSLRGLAGDPGREQYF. In nucleotides, the CDR3 is TGTGCCAGCAGCTTAAGGGGACTAGCGGGGGACCCCGGGCGCGAGCAGTACTTC.

This clonotype was seen many times. The chain recombines TRBV5-6 with TRBJ2-2; weak D call: TRBD2 (5 bases). V lost 6 bases, J lost 9 bases, and 9 bases lay in between. The CDR3 spans 11 residues. Germline V gene sequence: CDR1 SGHDT, CDR2 YYEEEE. CDR3 nucleotides: TGTGCCAGCAATCGAGGGCGGGAGCTGTTTTTT. Its translation: CASNRGRELFF.

The chain carries TRBV7-8 and TRBJ2-5; tentative D call: TRBD2 (5 bases). This CDR3 comprises 14 residues. Deletions cut 7 bases from V and 4 bases from J, with 16 bases between. CDR1 SGHVS and CDR2 FQNEAQ come from the germline V gene. The CDR3 DNA reads as TGTGCCAGCACACAATCCTATCGGGGAGAGACCCAGTACTTC. Residues: CASTQSYRGETQYF.

Of note for this clonotype: Given a much more abundant clone one base away, this may be a read error. This chain's CDR3 is CASSPRGGGSFYERYF. The CDR3 nucleotides are TGCGCCAGCAGCCCACGAGGGGGCGGGAGCTTCTACGAGCGGTACTTC. The chain is built from TRBV5-1 and TRBJ2-7, with D perhaps TRBD1 or TRBD2 (7 bases each). The CDR3 length is 16 residues. Per germline, CDR1 SGHRS and CDR2 YFSETQ.

A few counts support this clonotype. This chain joins TRBV28 and TRBJ2-7, with D uncertain. The germline V gene encodes CDR1 MDHEN and CDR2 SYDVKM. This CDR3 is built from 14 residues. V was clipped by 6 bases and J by 5 bases, with 17 bases between them. CDR3 sequence: CASSYDTPSHEQYF. The CDR3 nucleotides read TGTGCCAGCAGCTACGACACCCCCTCTCACGAGCAGTACTTC.

This clonotype was observed a few times. This chain uses TRBV6-2 or TRBV6-3 with TRBJ2-7; perhaps TRBD1 as D (10 bases). V lost 6 bases and J 3 bases, leaving 36 bases between the germline ends. The germline V gene encodes CDR1 MNHEY and CDR2 SVGEGT. CDR3 length: 21 amino acids. The CDR3 region has the DNA TGTGCCAGCAGCAAAGGCAAAACCGACAGGGGGCTTAGCGGGGGATTCTACGAGCAGTACTTC. Protein product: CASSKGKTDRGLSGGFYEQYF.

The table lists this clonotype with a few counts. V gene TRBV12-3 or TRBV12-4 combines with J gene TRBJ2-1; the D gene is possibly TRBD2 (6 bases). The length of the CDR3 is 15 residues. Trimming stripped 5 bases from V and 7 bases from J, with 18 bases between. The CDR3 region is CASSPQEGAFNEQFF. CDR3 nucleotides: TGTGCCAGCAGTCCTCAGGAGGGTGCCTTTAATGAGCAGTTCTTC.

The rearrangement uses TRBV3-1 and TRBJ2-1; D is uncertain. V lost 4 bases to trimming and J lost 1 base, with 11 bases between them. Germline V gene lookup returns CDR1 LGHDT and CDR2 YNNKEL (reference sequence). The CDR3 extends over 15 amino acids. The CDR3 reads CASSPRSGSYNEQFF. Written as DNA, the CDR3 is TGTGCCAGCAGCCCCCGGTCGGGTTCCTACAATGAGCAGTTCTTC.

This clonotype was seen many times. The chain has TRBV7-7 and TRBJ2-3; D gene ambiguous. Trimming left V 0 bases short and J 0 bases short, with 4 bases between. CDR1 and CDR2 from the germline V gene are SSHAT and FNYEAQ (reference sequence). This CDR3 has 14 residues. The CDR3 loop reads CASSLAPSTDTQYF. The CDR3 coding sequence is TGTGCCAGCAGCTTAGCCCCTAGCACAGATACGCAGTATTTT.